The next 27 T cell receptor beta chains were all read from a single sample in a study of regulatory T cells in long-lasting Graves disease. CDR3 regions were amplified by Arm-PCR using iRepertoire HTBI primers to build TCR beta libraries. TCRdb reanalysed the multiplex PCR reads using MiXCR and keeps one entry per CDR3 protein. The data hold about 450,000 distinct CDR3 sequences, with about 20% observed a single time. The time point: persistent/refractory GD, antithyroid drugs over 5 years with positive TRAb. TCR sequences were obtained from RNA taken from PBMCs. Here the sequenced sample was peripheral blood mononuclear cells (PBMCs), taken when the disease was refractory, from a patient treated with antithyroid drugs. These receptors were taken from a female donor with Graves disease.

The chain is built from TRBV6-2 or TRBV6-3 and TRBJ1-1, with 7 positions matching TRBD1. The CDR3 has 15 amino acids. Germline assignment: CDR1 MNHEY and CDR2 SVGEGT. After removal of 4 bases from V and 4 bases from J, the junction contained 9 bases not matched to a gene. CDR3 protein: CASSFKTGLSTEAFF. CDR3 bases: TGTGCCAGCAGTTTTAAGACAGGGCTGAGCACTGAAGCTTTCTTT.

This clonotype came up a few times. The chain couples TRBV9 to TRBJ1-1; D is perhaps TRBD1 (6 bases). Germline values: CDR1 SGDLS, CDR2 YYNGEE. The CDR3 runs 13 residues. The V and J ends lost 0 bases and 3 bases respectively, with 6 bases between them. The CDR3 is CASSVEGDTEAFF. The CDR3 DNA sequence: TGTGCCAGCAGCGTAGAGGGGGACACTGAAGCTTTCTTT.

This clonotype was detected ten times or more. One end of the junction varies from germline; a read error may be responsible. The J gene is TRBJ1-1, the V gene TRBV12-3 or TRBV12-4; D gene uncertain. The CDR3 contains 14 residues. CDR3 bases: TGTGCCAGCAGTTTATTAAGCCGGAACGCTGAAGCTTTCTTT. This sequence encodes CASSLLSRNAEAFF.

This clonotype has more than one count but fewer than ten. This chain joins TRBV19 and TRBJ2-5; weak D call: TRBD2 (5 bases). The CDR3 is made up of 14 amino acids. The germline V gene has CDR1 LNHDA and CDR2 SQIVND (reference sequence). V lost 2 bases and J 2 bases, leaving 9 bases between the germline ends. CDR3 loop: CASSIYGGQETQYF. The CDR3 DNA is TGTGCCAGTAGTATATATGGCGGGCAAGAGACCCAGTACTTC.

This clonotype was counted only a few times. The chain links TRBV5-1 to TRBJ1-1; the D is unclear. Germline loops: CDR1 SGHRS, CDR2 YFSETQ. This CDR3 has 16 amino acids. The V and J ends lost 5 bases and 1 base respectively, with 18 bases between them. The CDR3 protein is CASRPGPGVGNTEAFF. The CDR3 DNA sequence: TGCGCCAGCAGGCCGGGTCCCGGGGTAGGGAACACTGAAGCTTTCTTT.

Remarks on this clonotype: This may arise from a read error, as a much more abundant clone is one base away. The CDR3 is CSAMAAYSNQPQHF. The CDR3 region has the DNA TGCAGTGCAATGGCCGCCTATAGCAATCAGCCCCAGCATTTT. The rearrangement joins TRBV20-1 to TRBJ1-5; D is unclear. CDR1 DFQATT and CDR2 SNEGSKA come from the germline V gene (reference sequence). The CDR3 is 14 residues long. V was shortened by 6 bases and J by 0 bases, with 12 bases between the two germline ends.

This clonotype has at least ten counts. The chain recombines TRBV28 with TRBJ2-7, with TRBD2 matching 10 bases. The CDR3 contains 15 residues. The V and J ends lost 5 bases and 5 bases, in that order; junction bases with no gene match: 9. The germline V gene has CDR1 MDHEN and CDR2 SYDVKM. CDR3 DNA sequence: TGTGCCAGCAGTCTTCTAGCGGGAGTCGCCAACGAGCAGTACTTC. It yields the protein CASSLLAGVANEQYF.

The chain's CDR3 is CASSWTGWNYGYTF. The CDR3 DNA reads as TGTGCCAGCAGTTGGACAGGGTGGAACTATGGCTACACCTTC. V gene TRBV28 combines with J gene TRBJ1-2, with 8 positions matching TRBD1. The CDR3 totals 14 residues. Germline V gene data show CDR1 as MDHEN and CDR2 as SYDVKM. The J segment lost 2 bases and the V segment lost 4 bases, leaving 3 bases of the junction unmatched.

This clonotype was found a few times. The chain combines TRBV3-1 with TRBJ1-1, with D possibly being TRBD1 (6 bases). The V end was cut by 4 bases, the J end by 1 base, with 10 bases between. The germline V gene encodes CDR1 LGHDT and CDR2 YNNKEL (reference sequence). This CDR3 has 14 amino acids. The CDR3 is CASSPTGKNTEAFF. CDR3 in DNA: TGTGCCAGCAGCCCTACAGGGAAGAACACTGAAGCTTTCTTT.

The chain has TRBV12-3 or TRBV12-4 and TRBJ1-5; possibly TRBD1 for D (6 bases). The V end lost 7 bases, the J end lost 6 bases, and 13 bases lay between the germline ends. The CDR3 consists of 13 residues. The DNA of the CDR3 is TGTGCCAGCACCTCCGCCAGGGGTCAGCCCCAGCATTTT. It encodes CASTSARGQPQHF.

This clonotype was observed a few times. The chain links TRBV19 to TRBJ1-4; D is perhaps TRBD1 (5 bases). CDR1 LNHDA and CDR2 SQIVND come from the germline V gene (reference sequence). The CDR3 is 15 amino acids. V lost 5 bases and J 7 bases, leaving 17 bases between the germline ends. The CDR3 coding sequence is TGTGCCAGTAGTGACCGGGGCAGTCTGGCTGAAAAACTGTTTTTT. Amino acid sequence: CASSDRGSLAEKLFF.

This clonotype was seen only a few times. The chain is built from TRBV7-2 and TRBJ2-7; D remains unclear. Germline values: CDR1 SGHTA, CDR2 FQGNSA. The CDR3 spans 12 residues. V lost 2 bases and J 5 bases, leaving 7 bases between the germline ends. The CDR3 protein is CASSLKRNEQYF. CDR3 nucleotides: TGTGCCAGCAGCTTAAAGAGAAACGAGCAGTACTTC.

This clonotype was recorded many times. V is TRBV28 and J is TRBJ1-1; 7 bases are shared with TRBD1. J was trimmed by 0 bases and V by 6 bases; bases with no gene match: 7. Germline V CDR1 and CDR2: MDHEN, SYDVKM. The CDR3 spans 15 residues. The CDR3 DNA reads as TGTGCCAGCAGCCGCCGTGGGACAGTGAACACTGAAGCTTTCTTT. Its protein product is CASSRRGTVNTEAFF. The variable domain in full, completed from reference TRBV28 and TRBJ1-1, reads DVKVTQSSRYLVKRTGEKVFLECVQDMDHENMFWYRQDPGLGLRLIYFSYDVKMKEKGDIPEGYSVSREKKERFSLILESASTNQTSMYLCASSRRGTVNTEAFFGQGTRLTVV.

V is TRBV5-1 and J is TRBJ2-3; possible D gene TRBD2, 6 bases. V lost 4 bases and J 0 bases, leaving 12 bases between the germline ends. CDR1 is SGHRS, CDR2 YFSETQ, per germline. CDR3 length: 15 amino acids. This CDR3 reads CASSVLAQSTDTQYF. CDR3 DNA sequence: TGCGCCAGCAGCGTACTAGCCCAGAGCACAGATACGCAGTATTTT. The entire variable domain, with the rest obtained from reference TRBV5-1 and TRBJ2-3, is as follows: KAGVTQTPRYLIKTRGQQVTLSCSPISGHRSVSWYQQTPGQGLQFLFEYFSETQRNKGNFPGRFSGRQFSNSRSEMNVSTLELGDSALYLCASSVLAQSTDTQYFGPGTRLTVL.

CDR3 sequence: CASTQGVTEVWQPQHF. The CDR3 nucleotides read TGTGCCAGCACACAGGGGGTGACGGAGGTATGGCAGCCCCAGCATTTT. The gene calls are TRBV6-1 and TRBJ1-5; 8 positions match TRBD1. The J segment lost 7 bases and the V segment lost 7 bases, leaving 15 bases of the junction unmatched. The CDR3 covers 16 residues. Per the germline V gene, CDR1 is MNHNS and CDR2 is SASEGT.

In its sample, this clonotype was seen many times. CDR3 sequence: CASSRQGMYQETQYF. The CDR3 DNA is TGTGCCAGCAGCCGACAGGGGATGTACCAAGAGACCCAGTACTTC. The chain employs TRBV12-3 or TRBV12-4 and TRBJ2-5, with 8 bases identical to TRBD1. The CDR3 runs to 15 residues. The V gene end was trimmed by 6 bases and the J gene end by 0 bases; junction bases not matched to a gene: 6.

This clonotype occurred many times. The chain has TRBV28 and TRBJ1-2; the D is unclear. Germline-derived CDR1 and CDR2 are MDHEN and SYDVKM. The V gene lost 4 bases and the J gene lost 4 bases, with 10 bases spanning the gap. The CDR3 consists of 13 residues. The CDR3: CASSSGVGYGYTF. The CDR3 DNA is TGTGCCAGCAGTTCCGGAGTTGGCTATGGCTACACCTTC.

This clonotype turned up a few times. The V call is TRBV6-1, the J call TRBJ1-2, with a tentative D call TRBD1 (5 bases). Germline CDR1 is MNHNS and CDR2 is SASEGT. V gave up 1 base and J gave up 2 bases, with 11 bases separating them. The length of the CDR3 is 15 residues. The CDR3 DNA reads as TGTGCCAGCAGTGAAGTCGGGGGGATCAACTATGGCTACACCTTC. Protein product: CASSEVGGINYGYTF.

This clonotype was recorded a few times. The chain employs TRBV29-1 and TRBJ2-5, with 10 bases fitting TRBD2. V trimming: 6 bases; J trimming: 5 bases; junction bases outside the gene matches: 15. Germline CDR1 and CDR2: SQVTM and ANQGSEA. This CDR3 comprises 16 residues. The CDR3 region is CSVADPSGGSRETQYF. The CDR3 DNA sequence: TGCAGCGTCGCGGACCCTAGCGGGGGCTCACGGGAGACCCAGTACTTC.

This clonotype was detected ten times or more. The chain uses TRBV12-3 or TRBV12-4 and TRBJ1-1; D is uncertain. This CDR3 is 13 amino acids long. V was shortened by 1 base and J by 11 bases, with 14 bases between the two germline ends. The CDR3 DNA follows: TGTGCCAGCAGTTTAGTCTTCCGCTCGGGGGCTTTCTTT. Its protein is CASSLVFRSGAFF.

The sample holds many counts of this clonotype. The J gene is TRBJ2-7, the V gene TRBV15, with 10 bases matching TRBD2. This CDR3 region has 16 residues. Germline V gene lookup returns CDR1 LNHNV and CDR2 YYDKDF (reference sequence). With 5 bases clipped from V and 2 bases from J, the junction kept 9 bases outside the gene matches. CDR3 protein: CATSGPRTSGTYEQYF. In DNA, the CDR3 is TGTGCCACCAGCGGGCCAAGGACTAGCGGTACCTACGAGCAGTACTTC.

This clonotype has just a few counts. The V call is TRBV28, the J call TRBJ2-7; D perhaps matches TRBD1 (5 bases). CDR1 and CDR2 from the germline V gene are MDHEN and SYDVKM. CDR3 size: 14 residues. The V end was cut by 4 bases, the J end by 4 bases, with 14 bases between. The CDR3 protein is CASSSTTVRYEQYF. The CDR3 coding sequence is TGTGCCAGCAGTTCTACGACAGTCCGTTACGAGCAGTACTTC.

This rearrangement joins TRBV5-6 to TRBJ1-6; D may be TRBD1 (5 bases). CDR1 is SGHDT, CDR2 YYEEEE, per germline. The germline V and J ends were trimmed by 4 bases and 7 bases, with 12 bases remaining between them. The CDR3 has 14 amino acids. The CDR3 bases are TGTGCCAGCAGCCGAGACTGGGGGAATTCACCCCTCCACTTT. Its translation is CASSRDWGNSPLHF.

The chain uses TRBV7-9 and TRBJ2-5, with 8 bases fitting TRBD1. The V and J ends lost 5 bases and 4 bases, in that order; junction bases with no gene match: 9. In germline, CDR1 is SEHNR, CDR2 FQNEAQ (reference sequence). The CDR3 contains 15 residues. This chain's CDR3 is CASSKGDRSRETQYF. The CDR3 bases are TGTGCCAGCAGCAAGGGGGACAGGTCGAGAGAGACCCAGTACTTC.

This clonotype was seen at least ten times. The rearrangement joins TRBV2 to TRBJ2-7; 7 bases are a match to TRBD2. Germline CDR1 is SNHLY and CDR2 is FYNNEI. The CDR3 consists of 17 residues. V lost 4 bases to trimming and J lost 1 base; unmatched junction nucleotides: 13. CDR3 sequence reads: CASSVPGASGKSYEQYF. CDR3 nucleotide sequence: TGTGCCAGCAGTGTCCCCGGGGCTAGCGGCAAGTCCTACGAGCAGTACTTC.

The rearrangement links TRBV12-3 or TRBV12-4 to TRBJ2-3; no clear D. Between the trimmed V and J ends, which lost 8 bases and 0 bases, there was a span of 12 bases. The CDR3 is 14 residues long. The DNA of the CDR3 is TGTGCCAGCGATTCTGAGTGGAGCACAGATACGCAGTATTTT. Translation gives CASDSEWSTDTQYF.

The chain recombines TRBV11-1 with TRBJ2-1, with unresolved D. Germline values: CDR1 SGHAT, CDR2 FQDESV (reference sequence). Trimming removed 8 bases at V and 3 bases at J, with 8 bases between. There are 12 residues in the CDR3. CDR3 region: CASSNIYNEQFF. The CDR3 bases are TGTGCCAGCTCCAATATCTACAATGAGCAGTTCTTC.